The 20 T cell receptor beta chains reported below all come from one sample, sequenced in a study of blood T cell repertoires in COVID-19. Some clones are missing from TCRdb's copy, which holds only in-frame ones; the method was immunoSEQ multiplex PCR. This table holds about 240,000 clones, around 90% found once. Sequencing used peripheral blood. The receptors were gathered from a man in his 60s who had recovered from COVID-19.

CDR3 residues: CASSEAAPGPLGGQFF. CDR3 DNA: TGTGCCAGCAGTGAAGCAGCCCCGGGGCCGCTGGGGGGGCAGTTCTTC. This rearrangement joins TRBV6-1 to TRBJ2-1, with D possibly being TRBD2 (6 bases). There are 16 residues in the CDR3. Germline V lookup: CDR1 MNHNS, CDR2 SASEGT. V was shortened by 0 bases and J by 12 bases, with 21 bases between the two germline ends.

The rearrangement links TRBV18 to TRBJ1-5; D uncertain. In germline, CDR1 is KGHSH, CDR2 LQKENI. The V gene lost 5 bases and the J gene lost 7 bases, with 12 bases spanning the gap. CDR3 length: 13 residues. The CDR3 bases are TGTGCCAGCTCATCTAGCGGGGTCCAGCCCCAGCATTTT. Translation gives CASSSSGVQPQHF. Full variable domain (missing parts from reference TRBV18 and TRBJ1-5): NAGVMQNPRHLVRRRGQEARLRCSPMKGHSHVYWYRQLPEEGLKFMVYLQKENIIDESGMPKERFSAEFPKEGPSILRIQQVVRGDSAAYFCASSSSGVQPQHFGDGTRLSIL.

Only one count was recorded for this clone. The sample contains more than one DNA sequence encoding this CDR3. The chain has TRBV2 and TRBJ2-6; D perhaps matches TRBD2 (6 bases). The germline V gene encodes CDR1 SNHLY and CDR2 FYNNEI. This CDR3 is built from 14 residues. V lost 8 bases and J 0 bases, leaving 8 bases between the germline ends. CDR3 loop: CASRRGSGANVLTF. Here the CDR3 DNA reads TGTGCCAGCCGGAGGGGCTCTGGGGCCAACGTCCTGACTTTC.

The gene calls are TRBV9 and TRBJ2-3; TRBD1 is a possible D gene (6 bases). Germline V CDR1 and CDR2: SGDLS, YYNGEE. V was cut by 6 bases and J by 0 bases, with 14 bases left in between. The CDR3 is 15 residues long. The chain's CDR3 is CASNSRDTSTDTQYF. In DNA form, the CDR3 reads TGTGCCAGCAACTCCCGGGACACCAGCACAGATACGCAGTATTTT.

The chain links TRBV9 to TRBJ1-5, with D possibly being TRBD1 (5 bases). CDR1 and CDR2 from the germline V gene are SGDLS and YYNGEE. The V gene lost 6 bases and the J gene lost 4 bases, with 17 bases spanning the gap. This CDR3 contains 15 residues. The CDR3 bases are TGTGCCAGCACCGGGCAGGTGGACACTAATCAGCCCCAGCATTTT. Protein: CASTGQVDTNQPQHF.

The chain employs TRBV10-3 and TRBJ2-7; 9 nucleotides align to TRBD1. The CDR3 runs 16 residues. With 0 bases clipped from V and 6 bases from J, the junction kept 9 bases outside the gene matches. Germline V gives CDR1 ENHRY, CDR2 SYGVKD. The CDR3 DNA follows: TGTGCCATCAGTGAGTCGAAGATGGGACAGGGACCCGAGCAGTACTTC. Amino acids: CAISESKMGQGPEQYF.

The chain joins TRBV30 to TRBJ1-1; the match to TRBD1 covers 12 bases. Germline V CDR1 and CDR2: GTSNPN, SVGIG (reference sequence). V lost 4 bases and J lost 0; bases outside the gene matches: 9. This CDR3 is 17 amino acids long. The CDR3: CAWKHRDRGLMNTEAFF. DNA for the CDR3: TGTGCCTGGAAACACCGGGACAGGGGGCTGATGAACACTGAAGCTTTCTTT.

The chain employs TRBV25-1 and TRBJ1-1; D may be TRBD1 (6 bases). V was shortened by 3 bases and J by 9 bases, with 20 bases between the two germline ends. Germline V gives CDR1 MGHDK, CDR2 SYGVNS. This CDR3 has 15 amino acids. The CDR3: CASSDPTRQARQAFF. The CDR3 DNA follows: TGTGCCAGCAGTGATCCCACTCGACAGGCCCGCCAAGCTTTCTTT.

Note on this clone: At one boundary the junction diverges from the germline segment, which might be a read error. The rearrangement uses TRBV27 and TRBJ2-7; 9 nucleotides line up with TRBD2. This CDR3 is built from 14 residues. The germline gives CDR1 MNHEY, CDR2 SMNVEV (reference sequence). The CDR3 DNA reads TGTGCCAGCAGCAGCGGGACTAGCTCCCACGAGCAGTACTTC. This gives the protein CASSSGTSSHEQYF.

The chain combines TRBV6-6 with TRBJ2-1; D remains ambiguous. Germline CDR1 is MNHNY and CDR2 is SVGAGI (reference sequence). There are 11 residues in the CDR3. Between the trimmed V and J ends, which lost 6 bases and 4 bases, there was a span of 4 bases. CDR3 DNA sequence: TGTGCCAGCAGAGAGTACAATGAGCAGTTCTTC. Translated: CASREYNEQFF.

The chain uses TRBV3-1 (or the pseudogene TRBV3-2) and TRBJ2-7; no firm D call. Germline assignment: CDR1 LGHDT and CDR2 YNNKEL (reference sequence). The CDR3 spans 17 residues. Trimming stripped 3 bases from V and 0 bases from J, with 18 bases between. The CDR3 loop is CASSQELADPSSYEQYV. The CDR3 DNA reads TGTGCCAGCAGCCAGGAGCTGGCAGACCCAAGCTCCTACGAGCAGTACGTC.

The chain employs TRBV27 and TRBJ1-2, with a weak D call TRBD1 (6 bases). CDR1 and CDR2 (germline): MNHEY, SMNVEV (reference sequence). The V gene lost 2 bases and the J gene lost 5 bases, with 15 bases spanning the gap. This CDR3 comprises 15 residues. CDR3 nucleotide sequence: TGTGCCAGCAGTTTAAATTTGGGGACATATTATGGCTACACCTTC. Amino acids: CASSLNLGTYYGYTF.

The V gene is TRBV11-2, the J gene TRBJ2-7, with D maybe TRBD1 (6 bases). Germline-derived CDR1 and CDR2 are SGHAT and FQNNGV. V lost 3 bases to trimming and J lost 6 bases, with 15 bases between them. This CDR3 contains 14 residues. DNA of the CDR3: TGTGCCAGCAGCTTTGAGGCAGGGGTGGGCGAGCAGTACGTC. This sequence encodes CASSFEAGVGEQYV.

As DNA, the CDR3 is TGTGCCAGCAGTGAAAGAAACAGCATGAACACTGAAGCTTTCTTT. Amino acid sequence: CASSERNSMNTEAFF. V and J are TRBV6-1 and TRBJ1-1; no clear D. CDR3 length: 15 amino acids. The V end was cut by 2 bases, the J end by 0 bases, with 10 bases between. Germline CDR1 reads MNHNS; CDR2 reads SASEGT.

This chain links TRBV5-1 with TRBJ2-5, with 9 positions matching TRBD2. Trimming at V came to 4 bases and at J to 1 base, leaving 11 bases not matched to a gene. CDR1 SGHRS and CDR2 YFSETQ come from the germline V gene. CDR3 length: 17 amino acids. The DNA of the CDR3 is TGCGCCAGCAGCCCTGGAATAGCGGGGGTATCCCAAGAGACCCAGTACTTC. This translates into CASSPGIAGVSQETQYF.

J is TRBJ1-3 and V is TRBV7-2; tentatively, D is TRBD1 (6 bases). The germline V and J ends were trimmed by 5 bases and 1 base, with 15 bases remaining between them. CDR1 SGHTA and CDR2 FQGNSA come from the germline V gene. The CDR3 extends over 16 amino acids. CDR3 amino acids: CASSARRGGSGNTIYF. For the CDR3, the DNA is TGTGCCAGCAGCGCGCGAAGGGGGGGTTCTGGAAACACCATATATTTT.

J is TRBJ2-6 and V is TRBV10-3, with TRBD1 as a possible D gene (6 bases). The germline V gene encodes CDR1 ENHRY and CDR2 SYGVKD. Trimming left V 4 bases short and J 0 bases short, with 13 bases between. CDR3 size: 17 residues. The CDR3, as DNA: TGTGCCATCAGTGTTGGTCAGGGGCTCTCTGGGGCCAACGTCCTGACTTTC. It encodes CAISVGQGLSGANVLTF.

This clone was observed a handful of times. The chain joins TRBV7-9 to TRBJ2-1; 8 nucleotides match TRBD1. V was clipped by 8 bases and J by 6 bases; unmatched bases: 9. CDR1 is SEHNR and CDR2 is FQNEAQ in the germline V gene (reference sequence). The CDR3 loop spans 14 amino acids. CDR3 sequence reads: CASSGQGAINEQFF. In nucleotides, the CDR3 is TGTGCCAGCTCCGGACAGGGCGCAATCAATGAGCAGTTCTTC.

V and J are TRBV23-1 and TRBJ1-6, with TRBD1 as a possible D gene (6 bases). TRBV23-1 belongs to the ORF category, with a function that is uncertain. V lost 6 bases and J 4 bases, leaving 19 bases between the germline ends. The CDR3 sequence is 17 residues long. The CDR3 region has the DNA TGCGCCAGCAGCCTTGTGACCGGGGGGCCGTATAATTCACCCCTCCACTTT. It codes for CASSLVTGGPYNSPLHF.

This clone was seen a single time. The rearrangement links TRBV27 to TRBJ2-3; tentative D call: TRBD2 (6 bases). The V end lost 2 bases, the J end lost 0 bases, and 12 bases lay between the germline ends. The CDR3 contains 16 residues. Germline V lookup: CDR1 MNHEY, CDR2 SMNVEV (reference sequence). The CDR3 nucleotides read TGTGCCAGCAGTTTAGGCGCTAGCGCAAGCACAGATACGCAGTATTTT. Translated, it gives CASSLGASASTDTQYF.